This T cell receptor (beta chain) appears in the sequencing data of a study of cytomegalovirus exposure and HLA in healthy donors. Study-wide points: Accurate predictions that matched the HLA-A and HLA-B alleles of most subjects were reportedly made from TCR beta sequences. A later analysis showed TCR association rates differing by HLA locus, peaking at DRB1 and lowest at HLA-C.

With respect to this clone: What it recognizes is unknown.

Amplification used 60 Vbeta primers and 13 Jbeta primers. Data came from immunoSEQ multiplex PCR; TCRdb stores just in-frame clones and leaves some out. The data contain some 200,000 clones, around nine tenths of them singletons. V was pared by 0 bases and J by 0 bases, with 6 bases between. CDR3 length: 14 amino acids. Germline CDR1 reads MNHEY; CDR2 reads SVGAGI. While unrecorded immune exposures were likely, the donors were nominally healthy when sampled. The sequenced sample consisted of PBMCs. The TCR was taken from a woman in her late teens or twenties in good health and CMV-seronegative. The J gene is TRBJ2-7, the V gene TRBV6-5; no definite D call. In nucleotides, the CDR3 is TGTGCCAGCAGTTACTCGAGGATCTCCTACGAGCAGTACTTC. It codes for CASSYSRISYEQYF.